These 30 T cell receptor beta chains were sequenced from one sample in a study of cytomegalovirus exposure and HLA in healthy donors. The primer mix had 60 Vbeta and 13 Jbeta primers. The protocol was immunoSEQ multiplex PCR, while the TCRdb copy is restricted to in-frame clones and leaves out a portion. The sample lists more than 100,000 clones; about 80% were seen once. Material: PBMCs. The receptors here all came from a man in his sixties in good health and CMV-seropositive.

The chain has TRBV5-1 and TRBJ2-7; 9 positions agree with TRBD1. Germline-derived CDR1 and CDR2 are SGHRS and YFSETQ. The V gene end was trimmed by 3 bases and the J gene end by 5 bases; junction bases not matched to a gene: 9. CDR3 size: 15 residues. The CDR3 spells CASSSTGTGFDEQYF. In DNA form, the CDR3 reads TGCGCCAGCAGCTCCACCGGGACAGGGTTTGACGAGCAGTACTTC.

In its sample, this clone was seen a few times. The rearrangement uses TRBV30 and TRBJ2-7; TRBD2 might be the D (5 bases). V lost 2 bases and J 3 bases, leaving 20 bases between the germline ends. Germline V lookup: CDR1 GTSNPN, CDR2 SVGIG (reference sequence). The CDR3 length is 16 residues. CDR3 sequence: CAWSPRWGVVIYEQYF. DNA of the CDR3: TGTGCCTGGAGTCCTAGGTGGGGAGTAGTCATCTACGAGCAGTACTTC.

The chain uses TRBV5-1 and TRBJ2-3; 10 nucleotides align to TRBD2. The CDR3 is made up of 16 amino acids. The germline V gene encodes CDR1 SGHRS and CDR2 YFSETQ. Unmatched junction bases numbered 8, after V lost 0 bases and J lost 7 bases. CDR3 protein: CASSLALLAGENTQYF. DNA for the CDR3: TGCGCCAGCAGCTTGGCCCTTCTAGCGGGGGAAAATACGCAGTATTTT.

This chain joins TRBV5-1 and TRBJ2-7; the match to TRBD1 covers 10 bases. Looked up from germline, CDR1 is SGHRS and CDR2 is YFSETQ. The CDR3 consists of 16 residues. Trimming took 0 bases from V and 4 from J; bases not matched to a gene: 7. The CDR3 region is CASSLGATGGVYEQYF. In DNA form, the CDR3 reads TGCGCCAGCAGCTTGGGGGCGACAGGGGGCGTGTACGAGCAGTACTTC.

This clone has only one observation. The chain employs TRBV4-1 and TRBJ1-2; weak D call: TRBD1 (5 bases). The germline CDR1 and CDR2 sequences are MGHRA and YSYEKL. The V and J ends lost 4 bases and 3 bases respectively, with 18 bases between them. The CDR3 runs 16 residues. CDR3 sequence reads: CASSLPSRGAHYGYTF. DNA for the CDR3: TGCGCCAGCAGCCTCCCCTCTAGGGGCGCCCACTATGGCTACACCTTC.

This clone was observed a handful of times. The chain joins TRBV18 to TRBJ1-5; weak D call: TRBD1 (5 bases). This CDR3 has 13 amino acids. CDR1 KGHSH and CDR2 LQKENI come from the germline V gene. V was clipped by 3 bases and J by 3 bases, with 6 bases between them. CDR3 nucleotides: TGTGCCAGCTCACCGGACAACAATCAGCCCCAGCATTTT. This codes for CASSPDNNQPQHF.

This chain uses TRBV2 with TRBJ2-7; 10 bases agree with TRBD2. This CDR3 is 13 amino acids long. Germline CDR1 is SNHLY and CDR2 is FYNNEI. After removal of 7 bases from V and 9 bases from J, the junction contained 9 bases not matched to a gene. DNA for the CDR3: TGTGCCAGCACCCTCAGCGGGAGGGCCTTGCAGTACTTC. Translating it yields CASTLSGRALQYF.

V usage is TRBV6-1 and J usage is TRBJ2-3, with 9 bases that match TRBD2. The CDR3 is 16 residues long. The V segment lost 0 bases and the J segment 4 bases; nucleotides outside the gene matches: 5. CDR1 is MNHNS and CDR2 is SASEGT in the germline V gene. CDR3 in DNA: TGTGCCAGCAGTGAAGCTAGCGGGAGTCGGGCAGATACGCAGTATTTT. This encodes CASSEASGSRADTQYF.

The rearrangement links TRBV6-1 to TRBJ2-5; TRBD1 matches 7 bases. Germline assignment: CDR1 MNHNS and CDR2 SASEGT. The V segment lost 2 bases and the J segment 1 base; nucleotides outside the gene matches: 4. The CDR3 sequence is 15 residues long. The CDR3 DNA reads TGTGCCAGCAGTGAAAACAGGGGCGTCCAAGAGACCCAGTACTTC. Its protein product is CASSENRGVQETQYF.

The rearrangement links TRBV30 to TRBJ1-1; D may be TRBD1 (6 bases). V was cut by 5 bases and J by 0 bases, with 16 bases left in between. The germline V gene has CDR1 GTSNPN and CDR2 SVGIG (reference sequence). The CDR3 totals 15 residues. CDR3 nucleotides: TGTGCCTGGGGGAGGGGGGGGAGCATGAACACTGAAGCTTTCTTT. Translating it yields CAWGRGGSMNTEAFF.

CDR3: CAISDLRRGAASNGYTF. The CDR3 DNA follows: TGTGCCATCAGTGACCTGCGGCGGGGGGCGGCCTCGAATGGCTACACCTTC. The genes are TRBV10-3 and TRBJ1-2; TRBD1 might be the D (6 bases). Germline V CDR1 and CDR2: ENHRY, SYGVKD. This CDR3 contains 17 residues. Trimming cost V 3 bases and J 6 bases, with 23 bases left between them.

The chain carries TRBV2 and TRBJ2-1, with 8 nucleotides matching TRBD2. The CDR3 is 15 residues long. Germline loops: CDR1 SNHLY, CDR2 FYNNEI. J was trimmed by 4 bases and V by 4 bases; bases with no gene match: 6. The DNA of the CDR3 is TGTGCCAGCAGTGCAGGCGGGAGGATATACAATGAGCAGTTCTTC. Translating it yields CASSAGGRIYNEQFF.

This clone was detected a few times. The J gene is TRBJ1-3, the V gene TRBV4-1, with D possibly being TRBD1 (6 bases). The CDR3 has 15 amino acids. The V end was cut by 4 bases, the J end by 2 bases, with 12 bases between. From germline, CDR1 is MGHRA and CDR2 YSYEKL. The CDR3: CASSLANRAGNTIYF. As DNA, the CDR3 is TGCGCCAGCAGCCTTGCTAACAGGGCTGGAAACACCATATATTTT.

This clone has only a few counts. The chain is built from TRBV7-9 and TRBJ2-1, with TRBD2 identical over 12 bases. The CDR3 contains 17 residues. Germline V gene data show CDR1 as SEHNR and CDR2 as FQNEAQ (reference sequence). J lost 3 bases, V lost 4 bases, and 7 bases had no gene match. The CDR3 DNA is TGTGCCAGCAGCTACAGACTAGCGGGAGAGGTCTACAATGAGCAGTTCTTC. Protein sequence: CASSYRLAGEVYNEQFF. The full variable domain, in which reference TRBV7-9 and TRBJ2-1 provide the parts outside the CDR3, is DTGVSQNPRHKITKRGQNVTFRCDPISEHNRLYWYRQTLGQGPEFLTYFQNEAQLEKSRLLSDRFSAERPKGSFSTLEIQRTEQGDSAMYLCASSYRLAGEVYNEQFFGPGTRLTVL.

V is TRBV5-1 and J is TRBJ2-3; possible D gene TRBD2, 7 bases. Trimming left V 1 base short and J 4 bases short, with 16 bases between. CDR1 and CDR2 (germline): SGHRS, YFSETQ. The CDR3 has 16 amino acids. CDR3: CASSLLPGGMADTQYF. The CDR3 DNA reads TGCGCCAGCAGCTTGCTACCGGGGGGCATGGCAGATACGCAGTATTTT.

This sequence joins TRBV7-9 and TRBJ2-5; D gene uncertain. Trimming left V 1 base short and J 5 bases short, with 5 bases between. Germline CDR1 SEHNR, CDR2 FQNEAQ (reference sequence). The CDR3 runs to 12 residues. The CDR3, as DNA: TGTGCCAGCAGCTTAGGAGCTGAGACCCAGTACTTC. Its translation: CASSLGAETQYF.

This chain uses TRBV30 with TRBJ2-7, with 8 bases identical to TRBD2. The length of the CDR3 is 17 residues. V shed 4 bases and J 7 bases; nucleotides not matched to a gene: 21. Germline-derived CDR1 and CDR2 are GTSNPN and SVGIG (reference sequence). CDR3 sequence reads: CAWTPIPGGVGGGEQYF. The CDR3 bases are TGTGCCTGGACTCCGATTCCCGGGGGGGTTGGGGGGGGTGAGCAGTACTTC.

The chain is built from TRBV27 and TRBJ2-3; 12 bases map to TRBD2. Germline loops: CDR1 MNHEY, CDR2 SMNVEV (reference sequence). The CDR3 runs to 18 residues. Losses at the gene ends were 3 bases for V and 5 bases for J; bases not matched to a gene: 12. The CDR3 region is CASSFSQGLAGYIDTQYF. The CDR3 DNA sequence: TGTGCCAGCAGTTTTTCCCAAGGACTAGCGGGATATATAGATACGCAGTATTTT.

The chain joins TRBV20-1 to TRBJ1-2, with D possibly matching TRBD1 (5 bases). Between the trimmed V and J ends, which lost 2 bases and 7 bases, there was a span of 8 bases. The germline V gene encodes CDR1 DFQATT and CDR2 SNEGSKA (reference sequence). This CDR3 contains 11 residues. CDR3 coding DNA: TGCAGTGCTAGACACCAGGGTGGCTACACCTTC. This translates into CSARHQGGYTF.

The rearrangement joins TRBV5-4 to TRBJ1-1; D is possibly TRBD1 (6 bases). Trimming shortened V by 3 bases and J by 2 bases, and 11 bases separated the two germline ends. This CDR3 has 14 amino acids. Per germline, CDR1 SGHNT and CDR2 YYREEE (reference sequence). The CDR3 spells CASSSGVSNTEAFF. The CDR3 nucleotides read TGTGCCAGCAGCTCAGGGGTAAGCAACACTGAAGCTTTCTTT.

The V and J genes are TRBV28 and TRBJ1-3; TRBD1 matches at 7 bases. V trimming: 4 bases; J trimming: 2 bases; junction bases outside the gene matches: 5. CDR1 and CDR2 (germline): MDHEN, SYDVKM. The CDR3 length is 15 residues. CDR3 sequence reads: CASSSLQGAGNTIYF. The CDR3 DNA follows: TGTGCCAGCAGTTCCCTCCAGGGGGCTGGAAACACCATATATTTT.

The gene calls are TRBV9 and TRBJ1-3; D is unclear. The V gene's germline CDR1 is SGDLS and CDR2 YYNGEE. The germline V and J ends were trimmed by 3 bases and 4 bases, with 8 bases remaining between them. This CDR3 region has 13 residues. The CDR3 DNA reads TGTGCCAGCAGCGCCCTAGCCGGAAACACCATATATTTT. Translated, it gives CASSALAGNTIYF.

This clone was observed once. The rearrangement joins TRBV19 to TRBJ1-1; D ambiguous. Germline CDR1 is LNHDA and CDR2 is SQIVND (reference sequence). Trimming left V 1 base short and J 5 bases short, with 17 bases between. This CDR3 is built from 16 residues. The CDR3 DNA reads TGTGCCAGTAGTATAGGGGCGGCCAGGAGGACGACTGAAGCTTTCTTT. Residues: CASSIGAARRTTEAFF.

Details on this clone: This same CDR3 is encoded by further DNA sequences in the sample. V and J are TRBV29-1 and TRBJ1-2; D unclear. The CDR3 extends over 10 amino acids. V shed 3 bases and J shed 7 bases, with 6 bases lying between them. The germline V gene encodes CDR1 SQVTM and CDR2 ANQGSEA. The CDR3 DNA is TGCAGCGTTGACCGAGGTGGCTACACCTTC. This codes for CSVDRGGYTF.

This clone was seen only a few times. The V and J genes are TRBV19 and TRBJ1-1; D is unresolved. CDR3 length: 14 amino acids. Germline CDR1 and CDR2: LNHDA and SQIVND (reference sequence). V was cut by 2 bases and J by 2 bases, with 9 bases left in between. CDR3 sequence reads: CASSIYRGNTEAFF. CDR3 bases: TGTGCCAGTAGTATATATCGGGGAAACACTGAAGCTTTCTTT.

The chain employs TRBV5-1 and TRBJ2-1; 11 bases align to TRBD2. Germline V gene data show CDR1 as SGHRS and CDR2 as YFSETQ. Trimming cost V 5 bases and J 4 bases; bases outside gene matches: 8. The CDR3 spans 16 residues. CDR3: CASRTIAGGNYNEQFF. CDR3 nucleotides: TGCGCCAGCAGAACCATAGCGGGAGGGAATTACAATGAGCAGTTCTTC.

The gene calls are TRBV6-4 and TRBJ2-1; tentatively, D is TRBD2 (6 bases). Per the germline V gene, CDR1 is MRHNA and CDR2 is SNTAGT. Deletions cut 2 bases from V and 6 bases from J, with 11 bases between. This CDR3 spans 14 amino acids. The CDR3 region is CASSDPGTPNEQFF. The DNA for the CDR3 is TGTGCCAGCAGTGACCCCGGGACTCCCAATGAGCAGTTCTTC.

V gene TRBV7-9 combines with J gene TRBJ2-1; 8 bases are a match to TRBD1. CDR3 length: 12 residues. Trimming removed 5 bases from V and 9 bases from J; junction bases left unmatched: 3. Germline CDR1 is SEHNR and CDR2 is FQNEAQ (reference sequence). CDR3 amino acids: CASSAQGVEQFF. The CDR3 nucleotides are TGTGCCAGCAGCGCACAGGGGGTTGAGCAGTTCTTC.

This clone was counted a few times. In DNA form, the CDR3 reads TGTGCCAGCAGCCATTCGGGGGGGAGGTACAATGAGCAGTTCTTC. Translated: CASSHSGGRYNEQFF. J is TRBJ2-1 and V is TRBV7-8; 8 nucleotides match TRBD2. The V gene end was trimmed by 5 bases and the J gene end by 4 bases; junction bases not matched to a gene: 7. Germline CDR1 SGHVS, CDR2 FQNEAQ. The CDR3 has 15 residues.

Only a few counts were recorded for this clone. The chain recombines TRBV15 with TRBJ2-1; D not resolved. The CDR3 contains 13 residues. Between the trimmed V and J ends, which lost 1 base and 7 bases, there was a span of 8 bases. Germline V gene data show CDR1 as LNHNV and CDR2 as YYDKDF (reference sequence). The CDR3 loop is CATSRGTENEQFF. The CDR3 DNA sequence: TGTGCCACCAGCAGAGGCACAGAAAATGAGCAGTTCTTC.